One and the same sample provided the 5 T cell receptor beta chains below, sequenced in a study of blood T cell repertoires in COVID-19. The method was immunoSEQ multiplex PCR; TCRdb's version includes in-frame clones alone and lacks a portion of them. Found here are approximately 54,000 clones, over 90% of them singletons; the top ten hold about 4%. Sequenced input: peripheral blood. These receptors were obtained from a man aged 50 or older with acute or convalescent COVID-19.

The chain joins TRBV27 to TRBJ2-5; 13 bases map to TRBD2. The germline CDR1 and CDR2 sequences are MNHEY and SMNVEV (reference sequence). The ends lost 0 bases at V and 5 bases at J; junction bases unmatched: 6. This CDR3 has 17 residues. The CDR3 here is CASSLSPGLAGDETQYF. The DNA for the CDR3 is TGTGCCAGCAGTTTATCCCCAGGACTAGCGGGAGACGAGACCCAGTACTTC.

This clone was counted once. This sequence joins TRBV7-2 and TRBJ1-2; 10 positions match TRBD1. The germline gives CDR1 SGHTA, CDR2 FQGNSA. The CDR3 is made up of 14 amino acids. The junction had 5 bases not matched to a gene; V was cut back by 5 bases and J by 5 bases. In DNA form, the CDR3 reads TGTGCCAGCAGCCAGTGGGGACAGGGGTATGGCTACACCTTC. Encoded protein: CASSQWGQGYGYTF.

This sequence joins TRBV11-2 and TRBJ1-1; TRBD1 is a possible D gene (5 bases). The CDR3 is 14 amino acids. V was pared by 6 bases and J by 4 bases, with 15 bases between. Germline V gene lookup returns CDR1 SGHAT and CDR2 FQNNGV. The CDR3, as DNA: TGTGCCAGCAGACTCGGAGGGGCATCCACTGAAGCTTTCTTT. This translates into CASRLGGASTEAFF.

J is TRBJ2-1 and V is TRBV27; 9 positions match TRBD2. CDR1 and CDR2 (germline): MNHEY, SMNVEV (reference sequence). The J segment lost 7 bases and the V segment lost 6 bases, leaving 13 bases of the junction unmatched. The CDR3 length is 16 residues. CDR3 nucleotides: TGTGCCAGCAGCCCAATAGCGGGAGTTTTAGCGAATGAGCAGTTCTTC. Protein sequence: CASSPIAGVLANEQFF.

The CDR3 nucleotides are TGTGCCACGAGCGGGGGTTCCATGAACACTGAAGCTTTCTTT. This codes for CATSGGSMNTEAFF. This sequence joins TRBV19 and TRBJ1-1; a weak D match, TRBD1 (5 bases). The V gene lost 10 bases and the J gene lost 0 bases, with 15 bases spanning the gap. Per the germline V gene, CDR1 is LNHDA and CDR2 is SQIVND (reference sequence). The CDR3 totals 14 residues.